These T cell receptor beta chains were read from a single sample in a study of blood T cells in healthy people across ages. A single record per CDR3 protein comes from TCRdb applying MiXCR to the 5' RACE reads. The data contain some 900,000 distinct CDR3 sequences, around 26% of them seen just once; the ten biggest clones take up 17%. Sequenced: blood. These receptor sequences come from a woman of 80 years or more in good health. Both conserved end residues are part of each CDR3. The order of the fields is D gene, J gene, V gene, clone size, CDR3 protein, CDR3 DNA. The D gene is left open where the match is weak. Clone size is given for some rows only: seen once, a few or many times, or a class if the clone is expanded.

TRBD1 TRBJ2-1 TRBV12-3/TRBV12-4 many CASSSRTGGLDEQFF TGTGCCAGCAGTTCTCGGACAGGGGGCCTGGATGAGCAGTTCTTC
NA TRBJ2-4 TRBV7-9 many CASSYRETATNIQYF TGTGCCAGCAGCTATAGGGAAACGGCTACAAACATTCAGTACTTC
NA TRBJ1-2 TRBV6-5 many CASSPDISNYGYTF TGTGCCAGCAGTCCTGACATTTCCAACTATGGCTACACCTTC
NA TRBJ1-5 TRBV6-2/TRBV6-3 NA CASKGSGKVWFGNQPQHF TGTGCCAGCAAGGGCTCGGGGAAGGTATGGTTCGGCAATCAGCCCCAGCATTTT
TRBD1 TRBJ2-1 TRBV5-1 NA CASSLAQGTGSNEQFF TGCGCCAGCAGCTTGGCCCAGGGGACAGGGAGCAATGAGCAGTTCTTC
NA TRBJ1-2 TRBV5-5 NA CASSLEGRNGCTF TGTGCCAGCAGCTTGGAGGGGAGGAATGGCTGCACCTTC
NA TRBJ2-5 TRBV6-5 many CASSRSGFGETQYF TGTGCCAGCAGTCGATCAGGGTTTGGAGAGACCCAGTACTTC
NA TRBJ1-5 TRBV7-2 many CASSPLHLPTGSGGNQPQHF TGTGCCAGCAGCCCCCTCCACCTCCCCACAGGGTCGGGTGGCAATCAGCCCCAGCATTTT
NA TRBJ2-2 TRBV4-2 few CASSPSGGGIVGELFF TGTGCCAGCAGCCCAAGTGGAGGGGGTATCGTCGGGGAGCTGTTTTTT
NA TRBJ2-7 TRBV6-2/TRBV6-3 many CASSSAGSSSLSYEQYF TGTGCCAGCAGCTCAGCAGGCAGCTCTTCCCTCTCCTACGAGCAGTACTTC
TRBD1 TRBJ1-2 TRBV20-1 NA CSARGEGTDYGYTF TGCAGTGCTAGGGGTGAAGGGACAGACTATGGCTACACCTTC
NA TRBJ1-5 TRBV27 NA CASRANPSNQPQHF TGTGCCAGCAGGGCAAACCCTAGCAATCAGCCCCAGCATTTT
NA TRBJ2-5 TRBV18 many CASSPRRTEETQYF TGTGCCAGCTCACCTCGAAGGACTGAGGAGACCCAGTACTTC
TRBD2 TRBJ2-1 TRBV20-1 NA CSTRVTSGARDEQFF TGCAGTACTAGAGTGACTAGCGGGGCTCGGGATGAGCAGTTCTTC
TRBD1 TRBJ1-2 TRBV20-1 NA CSARGDRVDYYGYTF TGCAGTGCTAGAGGGGACAGGGTGGACTACTATGGCTACACCTTC
NA TRBJ1-3 TRBV4-3 few CASSQAPLSGNTVYF TGCGCCAGCAGCCAAGCTCCCCTGAGTGGAAACACCGTATATTTT
NA TRBJ1-2 TRBV28 few CATTVSGINYGYTF TGTGCCACCACAGTTTCGGGAATTAACTATGGCTACACCTTC